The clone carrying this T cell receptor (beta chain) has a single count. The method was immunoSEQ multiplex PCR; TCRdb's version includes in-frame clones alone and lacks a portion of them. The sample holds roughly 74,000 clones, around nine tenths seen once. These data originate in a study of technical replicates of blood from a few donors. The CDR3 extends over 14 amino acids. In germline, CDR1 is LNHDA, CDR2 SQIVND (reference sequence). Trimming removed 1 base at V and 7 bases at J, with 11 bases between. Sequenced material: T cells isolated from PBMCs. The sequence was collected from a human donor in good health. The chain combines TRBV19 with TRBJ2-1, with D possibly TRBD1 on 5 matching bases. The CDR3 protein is CASSIGAGMNEQFF. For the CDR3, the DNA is TGTGCCAGTAGTATAGGTGCAGGGATGAATGAGCAGTTCTTC.